This TCR beta chain originates from a study of memory CD4+ T cells and cytomegalovirus serostatus. About the study: Donors were healthy Belgian adults, some 10 CMV seropositive and fewer than 30 seronegative.

The data were produced by immunoSEQ multiplex PCR, yet TCRdb's version contains in-frame clones alone and is incomplete. The table includes about 100,000 clones, about four fifths detected once. Germline V gene lookup returns CDR1 MNHNS and CDR2 SASEGT. Trimming cost V 8 bases and J 2 bases, with 7 bases left between them. The CDR3 consists of 12 residues. The sort gate was single viable CD3+CD4+CD8-CD45RO+ cells for memory CD4+ T cells. Positive selection with CD4 microbeads enriched total CD4+ T cells. This chain uses TRBV6-1 with TRBJ1-5; unclear D gene. Specimen: memory CD4+ T cells from blood. This receptor was identified in an adult in good health and CMV-seropositive. The CDR3 sequence: CASQTGNQPQHF. In DNA form, the CDR3 reads TGTGCCAGCCAAACAGGCAATCAGCCCCAGCATTTT.